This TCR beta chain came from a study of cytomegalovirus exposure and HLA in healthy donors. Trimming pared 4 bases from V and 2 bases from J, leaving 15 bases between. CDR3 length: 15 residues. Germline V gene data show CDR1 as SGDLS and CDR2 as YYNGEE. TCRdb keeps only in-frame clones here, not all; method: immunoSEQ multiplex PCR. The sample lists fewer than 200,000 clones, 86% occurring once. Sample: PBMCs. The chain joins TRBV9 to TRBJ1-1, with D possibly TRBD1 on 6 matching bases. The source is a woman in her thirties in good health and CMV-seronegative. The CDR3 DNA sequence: TGTGCCAGCAGCTCGAGGGACACCTATAACACTGAAGCTTTCTTT. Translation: CASSSRDTYNTEAFF.